This T cell receptor beta chain stems from a study of beta chain features in type 1 diabetes. Study-level points and caveats: Researchers cautioned that cDNA sequencing could over-represent cells with high TCR expression.

V shed 1 base and J shed 5 bases, with 11 bases lying between them. The CDR3 is 14 amino acids. Germline CDR1 reads SEHNR; CDR2 reads FQNEAQ (reference sequence). The table lists this clone with a few counts. Its antigen remains unidentified. Isolated RNA was reverse transcribed in full, so expressed TCRB transcripts were sequenced. Measured with immunoSEQ multiplex PCR; TCRdb has only the in-frame clones, and not every one. The table records 140,000 to 150,000 clones, roughly 10% of them present only once. The chain joins TRBV7-9 to TRBJ2-5; D perhaps matches TRBD2 (5 bases). The sequence was collected from a man aged 18-30 years in good health. The sample comprised naive CD4+ T cells from blood. CDR3 DNA: TGTGCCAGCAGCTTAGGACTAAGCCTGGAGACCCAGTACTTC. It yields the protein CASSLGLSLETQYF.